This record looks at one T cell receptor beta chain sequence and its context. The data derive from a study of T cell changes during pregnancy in multiple sclerosis. This table comes from immunoSEQ multiplex PCR, and its TCRdb copy is limited to in-frame clones, with some not included. Among roughly 93,000 clones listed, under 95% were seen once. The source material was peripheral blood, sampled before pregnancy. The TCR was taken from a female donor with multiple sclerosis, enrolled in a pregnancy study.

The CDR3 nucleotides read TGTGCCAGCAGTTCCGGCGGGAGAGTACATGAGCAGTTCTTC. This gives the protein CASSSGGRVHEQFF. The chain couples TRBV28 to TRBJ2-1; 7 positions agree with TRBD2. Germline assignment: CDR1 MDHEN and CDR2 SYDVKM. V shed 4 bases, J shed 8 bases, and the junction held 8 bases outside the gene matches. The CDR3 length is 14 residues.